These T cell receptor beta chains were read from a single sample in a study of blood T cells in healthy people across ages. TCRdb fed the 5' RACE reads into MiXCR, producing one record per CDR3 protein. Altogether 950,000 to 1,200,000 distinct CDR3 sequences are present, 35% to 40% being singletons, with the ten largest covering around 14%. The sample taken for sequencing was blood. The receptors come from a man aged 18 to 30 in good health. Each CDR3 is given with its conserved first and last residue. A D gene is named only where the DNA matches it firmly. Size values are once, few and many counts, or a class for expanded clones, and some rows have none.

j_call	v_call	clone_size	d_call	cdr3_nt	cdr3_aa
TRBJ2-1	TRBV6-2/TRBV6-3	once	.	TGTGCCAGCAGTTACTCCTACGGGGACCGACACAATGAGCAGTTCTTC	CASSYSYGDRHNEQFF
TRBJ1-5	TRBV20-1	few	TRBD1	TGCAGTGCAGATCAGGGGGGTTATAGCAATCAGCCCCAGCATTTT	CSADQGGYSNQPQHF
TRBJ2-3	TRBV7-2	few	TRBD2	TGTGCCAGCAGCTTAGCGCTGCTGGGTTTGGCTAGCGGGGGCCCTAGCACAGATACGCAGTATTTT	CASSLALLGLASGGPSTDTQYF
TRBJ2-1	TRBV24-1	once	TRBD1	TGTGCCACCAGCTCTGACAGGGGTCAAGGGGAGCAGTTCTTC	CATSSDRGQGEQFF
TRBJ1-1	TRBV12-3/TRBV12-4	once	TRBD1	TGTGCCAGCAGTTTAGCGGTAGGGGGCCCGAACACTGAAGCTTTCTTT	CASSLAVGGPNTEAFF
TRBJ1-4	TRBV7-8	.	.	TGTGCCAGCAGCCCGGACGGACGGACCAATGAAAAACTGTTTTTT	CASSPDGRTNEKLFF
TRBJ1-1	TRBV7-2	few	TRBD1	TGTGCCAGCAGAATACAGGGGCGGGACACTGAAGCTTTCTTT	CASRIQGRDTEAFF
TRBJ2-1	TRBV6-5	few	TRBD1	TGTGCCAGCAGTTACTCCCGGGACAGTCCCCATGAGCAGTTCTTC	CASSYSRDSPHEQFF
TRBJ1-2	TRBV6-5	few	.	TGTGCCAGCAGTTATAAGGGGAGTTATGGCTACACCTTC	CASSYKGSYGYTF
TRBJ2-3	TRBV20-1	.	.	TGCAGTGCTAGAGTGGTGTCTAGCGCCGAAGATACGCAGTATTTT	CSARVVSSAEDTQYF
TRBJ2-1	TRBV5-1	few	TRBD2	TGCGCCAGCAAGTCCTCCGGGGGGATCGATGAGCAGTTCTTC	CASKSSGGIDEQFF
TRBJ2-7	TRBV7-9	.	TRBD1	TGTGCCAGCAGCTCCGAGGGACAGATTTCCTACGAGCAGTACTTC	CASSSEGQISYEQYF
TRBJ1-6	TRBV5-1	.	.	TGCGCCAGCAGCTCGACCGGGACGGCCGATTCACCCCTCCACTTT	CASSSTGTADSPLHF
TRBJ2-1	TRBV29-1	few	TRBD1	TGCAGCGTTGAGCACAGGGGCTATGAGCAGTTCTTC	CSVEHRGYEQFF
TRBJ1-5	TRBV6-6	.	.	TGTGCCAGCACCCCGGGCAGGGTCCAGCCCCAGCATTTT	CASTPGRVQPQHF
TRBJ1-1	TRBV27	.	TRBD1	TGTGCCAGCAGTTTTACAGGGGGCGCGGCTGAAGCTTTCTTT	CASSFTGGAAEAFF
TRBJ2-6	TRBV14	.	.	TGTGCCAGCAGCCCCCCGTCGAATGGGGCCAACGTCCTGACTTTC	CASSPPSNGANVLTF
TRBJ2-3	TRBV18	.	.	TGTGCCAGCTCACCCGTGGGGGGAGATACGCAGTATTTT	CASSPVGGDTQYF
TRBJ2-1	TRBV6-2/TRBV6-3	.	.	TGTGCCAGCAGTTACTCTGTTGAGGGTGGCAATGAGCAGTTCTTC	CASSYSVEGGNEQFF
TRBJ2-7	TRBV20-1	few	TRBD2	TGCAGTGCTAGAGACAGGACTAGCGGCCTCTACGAGCAGTACTTC	CSARDRTSGLYEQYF
TRBJ2-7	TRBV7-2	once	TRBD2	TGTGCCAGCAGCTTAGCGAGACTAGCGGGAGGTTACGAGCAGTACTTC	CASSLARLAGGYEQYF
TRBJ2-7	TRBV13	few	TRBD1	TGTGCCAGCAGCACTAGGACCACAGGGGCCTACGAGCAGTACTTC	CASSTRTTGAYEQYF
TRBJ1-2	TRBV6-6	.	.	TGTGCCAGCAGCCCGACAGTCCTCGATGGCTACACCTTC	CASSPTVLDGYTF
TRBJ2-7	TRBV10-3	few	.	TGTGCCATCAGTGAGTCTGGGCGCTACGAGCAGTACTTC	CAISESGRYEQYF
TRBJ1-5	TRBV12-3/TRBV12-4	few	TRBD1	TGTGCCAGCAGCCCAGTCAGGGGGAATCAGCCCCAGCATTTT	CASSPVRGNQPQHF
TRBJ1-1	TRBV20-1	few	.	TGCAGTACGAGACGGGGGACATTGGCTGAAGCTTTCTTT	CSTRRGTLAEAFF
TRBJ1-1	TRBV7-8	.	.	TGTGCCAGCAGCGAGAAGAACACTGAAGCTTTCTTT	CASSEKNTEAFF
TRBJ1-1	TRBV9	once	.	TGTGCCAGCAGCGACGGGGGACTTGAAGCTTTCTTT	CASSDGGLEAFF
TRBJ1-1	TRBV29-1	.	.	TGCAGCACCGGGAGGGAGAACACTGAAGCTTTCTTT	CSTGRENTEAFF
TRBJ2-3	TRBV20-1	.	.	TGCAGTGCTAGGCTTGCCATGGGCTACTACACAGATACGCAGTATTTT	CSARLAMGYYTDTQYF
TRBJ1-6	TRBV12-3/TRBV12-4	.	.	TGTGCCAGCAGAATAACAGGGTTAGGCTCCTATAATTCACCCCTCCACTTT	CASRITGLGSYNSPLHF
TRBJ2-2	TRBV12-3/TRBV12-4	.	.	TGTGCCAGCAGTGGGCCCCGAGGAGACACCGGGGAGCTGTTTTTT	CASSGPRGDTGELFF
TRBJ1-1	TRBV19	.	TRBD1	TGTGCCAGTAGTCCAACGGGACAGGGGGAAACTGAAGCTTTCTTT	CASSPTGQGETEAFF
TRBJ2-3	TRBV7-2	.	.	TGTGCCAGCAGCGCGGAACTAGGAGGAAGCACAGATACGCAGTATTTT	CASSAELGGSTDTQYF
TRBJ1-1	TRBV30	.	.	TGTGCCTGGAGTGGGACCAACGGGAACACTGAAGCTTTCTTT	CAWSGTNGNTEAFF
TRBJ1-1	TRBV12-3/TRBV12-4	few	.	TGTGCCAGCAGTGGGGGTAGGCACGAGAACACTGAAGCTTTCTTT	CASSGGRHENTEAFF
TRBJ2-3	TRBV2	.	.	TGTGCCAGCGCTATGGACGGCACAGATACGCAGTATTTT	CASAMDGTDTQYF
TRBJ2-5	TRBV4-2	.	TRBD2	TGTGCCAGCAGCCGTACTCGGGACTACAACCAAGAGACCCAGTACTTC	CASSRTRDYNQETQYF
TRBJ2-4	TRBV10-3	many	.	TGTGCCATCAGTTTATTGCCAGGGAGGAACATTCAGTACTTC	CAISLLPGRNIQYF
TRBJ2-1	TRBV11-2	.	.	TGTGCCAGCAGTTATCCTCTTTCGCCCAACTCCTACAATGAGCAGTTCTTC	CASSYPLSPNSYNEQFF
TRBJ1-2	TRBV30	few	.	TGTGCCTGGAGTGTTGCTAACAGGGTGGGCTACACCTTC	CAWSVANRVGYTF
TRBJ2-7	TRBV5-5	.	.	TGTGCCAGCAGCTCCGGGACGGCTAACGAGCAGTACTTC	CASSSGTANEQYF
TRBJ2-1	TRBV10-3	.	.	TGTGCCACTGACCAGGGGGGCAGGTTGGAGCAGTTCTTC	CATDQGGRLEQFF
TRBJ2-1	TRBV6-2/TRBV6-3	.	TRBD1	TGTGCCGGCAGTTGGGGGACAGGGGGCCCCCTTATCTCCAATGAGCAGTTCTTC	CAGSWGTGGPLISNEQFF
TRBJ2-7	TRBV9	.	TRBD1	TGTGCCAGCAGCCCGGGACAGAGCCTCTACGAGCAGTACTTC	CASSPGQSLYEQYF
TRBJ2-2	TRBV29-1	.	TRBD1	TGCAGCAGTACCGGGACAGGGGGTGCCACCGGGGAGCTGTTTTTT	CSSTGTGGATGELFF
TRBJ1-2	TRBV20-1	.	.	TGCAGTGCTCCTCCTTTGGGGGGTAACTATGGCTACACCTTC	CSAPPLGGNYGYTF
TRBJ2-7	TRBV4-3	.	TRBD2	TGCGCCAGCAGCCAAGATTTACAAGCGGGGTCCTACAATGAGCAGTACTTC	CASSQDLQAGSYNEQYF
TRBJ1-1	TRBV4-1	.	.	TGCGCCAGCAGCCAAGATAGGGGCTATGGCACTGAAGCTTTCTTT	CASSQDRGYGTEAFF
TRBJ2-4	TRBV27	few	.	TGTGCCAGCAGAAAGGGTGACAAAAACATTCAGTACTTC	CASRKGDKNIQYF
TRBJ2-3	TRBV4-3	.	.	TGCGTCAGCAGCCAAGAAACGGAGGGGAAAGGAGATACGCAGTATTTT	CVSSQETEGKGDTQYF
TRBJ2-1	TRBV30	.	.	TGTGCCTGGAGTGAGGGATCTACCTACAATGAGCAGTTCTTC	CAWSEGSTYNEQFF
TRBJ1-1	TRBV7-2	.	.	TGTACCAGCAGCTTAGTTTCCAGGGACACTGAAGCTTTCTTT	CTSSLVSRDTEAFF